The 14 T cell receptor beta chains below come from one sample, sequenced in a study of blood T cell repertoires in COVID-19. Measured with immunoSEQ multiplex PCR; TCRdb has only the in-frame clones, and not every one. This sample yields about 200,000 clones, of which 80% are seen a single time; 6.9% belongs to the top ten. The sample was peripheral blood. The receptor set was obtained from a man aged 55-75 years with acute or convalescent COVID-19.

V and J are TRBV4-1 and TRBJ2-1, with 7 bases fitting TRBD2. The CDR3 runs 17 residues. The V gene's germline CDR1 is MGHRA and CDR2 YSYEKL. V trimming: 1 base; J trimming: 0 bases; junction bases outside the gene matches: 6. In DNA form, the CDR3 reads TGCGCCAGCAGCCAAGGGTGGAGCGGGGCCTCCTACAATGAGCAGTTCTTC. This gives the protein CASSQGWSGASYNEQFF.

The V and J genes are TRBV24-1 and TRBJ2-6; 7 nucleotides agree with TRBD1. The ends lost 11 bases at V and 0 bases at J; junction bases unmatched: 12. Germline V gene sequence: CDR1 KGHDR, CDR2 SFDVKD. The CDR3 loop spans 17 amino acids. The CDR3 reads CAIGRDSLFSGANVLTF. Here the CDR3 DNA reads TGTGCCATCGGCCGGGACAGCCTCTTCTCTGGGGCCAACGTCCTGACTTTC.

J is TRBJ1-1 and V is TRBV15, with a weak D call TRBD1 (5 bases). CDR3 size: 15 residues. Germline V lookup: CDR1 LNHNV, CDR2 YYDKDF (reference sequence). The ends were cut back, 0 bases at V and 9 bases at J, with 17 bases in the middle. Here the CDR3 reads CATSRDFGREGKAFF. CDR3 sequence (DNA): TGTGCCACCAGCAGAGATTTTGGCAGGGAAGGTAAAGCTTTCTTT.

V usage is TRBV12-5 and J usage is TRBJ1-1, with unresolved D. The germline gives CDR1 LGHNT, CDR2 FRNRAP. The CDR3 runs to 14 residues. V was pared by 3 bases and J by 6 bases, with 14 bases between. CDR3 residues: CASGLRIRGPEAFF. For the CDR3, the DNA is TGTGCTAGTGGTTTAAGGATTCGAGGCCCTGAAGCTTTCTTT. The whole variable domain, filled in from reference TRBV12-5 and TRBJ1-1, reads DARVTQTPRHKVTEMGQEVTMRCQPILGHNTVFWYRQTMMQGLELLAYFRNRAPLDDSGMPKDRFSAEMPDATLATLKIQPSEPRDSAVYFCASGLRIRGPEAFFGQGTRLTVV.

The rearrangement uses TRBV7-2 and TRBJ1-5; possibly TRBD1 for D (5 bases). The CDR3 length is 15 residues. Trimming cost V 1 base and J 7 bases, with 14 bases left between them. Germline loops: CDR1 SGHTA, CDR2 FQGNSA. The CDR3 sequence is CASSLGAGRWQPQHF. CDR3 nucleotide sequence: TGTGCCAGCAGCTTAGGTGCAGGGCGATGGCAGCCCCAGCATTTT.

The V call is TRBV7-9, the J call TRBJ2-1, with TRBD2 as a possible D gene (6 bases). This CDR3 has 16 residues. The V end lost 2 bases, the J end lost 2 bases, and 13 bases lay between the germline ends. Germline loops: CDR1 SEHNR, CDR2 FQNEAQ (reference sequence). DNA for the CDR3: TGTGCCAGCAGCTTAATGGCTAGCGTCACCTACAATGAGCAGTTCTTC. Protein product: CASSLMASVTYNEQFF.

The rearrangement links TRBV19 to TRBJ1-3; D remains unclear. The CDR3 loop spans 13 amino acids. Germline values: CDR1 LNHDA, CDR2 SQIVND (reference sequence). The ends were cut back, 3 bases at V and 4 bases at J, with 7 bases in the middle. In nucleotides, the CDR3 is TGTGCCAGTAGTATCAGACAAGGAAACACCATATATTTT. This sequence encodes CASSIRQGNTIYF.

This chain joins TRBV9 and TRBJ2-1; a weak D match, TRBD2 (6 bases). The V end lost 4 bases, the J end lost 6 bases, and 20 bases lay between the germline ends. The CDR3 runs 16 residues. In germline, CDR1 is SGDLS, CDR2 YYNGEE. CDR3: CASSTRKGLGGNEQFF. The CDR3, as DNA: TGTGCCAGCAGCACGAGAAAAGGGTTGGGAGGCAATGAGCAGTTCTTC.

The chain uses TRBV12-3 or TRBV12-4 and TRBJ2-5; 9 bases agree with TRBD2. V gave up 6 bases and J gave up 4 bases; unmatched junction bases: 3. The CDR3 loop spans 13 amino acids. The CDR3 is CASSPAGGETQYF. CDR3 bases: TGTGCCAGCAGCCCAGCGGGGGGAGAGACCCAGTACTTC.

V is TRBV6-2 or TRBV6-3 and J is TRBJ1-5, with D possibly matching TRBD1 (5 bases). This CDR3 region has 14 residues. The V and J ends lost 6 bases and 3 bases respectively, with 12 bases between them. The germline CDR1 and CDR2 sequences are MNHEY and SVGEGT. CDR3 nucleotide sequence: TGTGCCAGCAGCCTCTGGGGCTCCAATCAGCCCCAGCATTTT. It is translated as CASSLWGSNQPQHF.

About this clone itself: Other DNA variants within this sample encode the same CDR3. The genes are TRBV7-9 and TRBJ1-5, with D possibly being TRBD1 (5 bases). Per the germline V gene, CDR1 is SEHNR and CDR2 is FQNEAQ (reference sequence). The V gene lost 3 bases and the J gene lost 2 bases, with 8 bases spanning the gap. CDR3 length: 14 residues. CDR3 nucleotides: TGTGCCAGCAGCTTGGGGCAGGGCAATCAGCCCCAGCATTTT. Protein: CASSLGQGNQPQHF.

The chain joins TRBV25-1 to TRBJ1-1; 7 nucleotides match TRBD1. Trimming removed 4 bases from V and 6 bases from J; junction bases left unmatched: 8. The CDR3 totals 14 residues. Germline assignment: CDR1 MGHDK and CDR2 SYGVNS. CDR3 DNA: TGTGCCAGCAGTGTGGAGGGGGCCTTGGCTGAAGCTTTCTTT. This translates into CASSVEGALAEAFF.

About this clone: Other DNA sequences from this sample encode an identical CDR3 as well. The chain joins TRBV20-1 to TRBJ2-3; D uncertain. The CDR3 has 11 residues. Germline V gene lookup returns CDR1 DFQATT and CDR2 SNEGSKA (reference sequence). Trimming removed 2 bases from V and 6 bases from J, with 6 bases in between. The CDR3 DNA follows: TGCAGTGCTAGATTCGGGGATACGCAGTATTTT. Translating gives CSARFGDTQYF.

The chain combines TRBV5-1 with TRBJ1-3; 9 bases are shared with TRBD1. This CDR3 contains 15 residues. J gave up 4 bases and V 4 bases, and 6 bases lay outside the gene matches. In germline, CDR1 is SGHRS, CDR2 YFSETQ. For the CDR3, the DNA is TGCGCCAGCAGCCTACAGGGGGCAACCGGAAACACCATATATTTT. The encoded protein is CASSLQGATGNTIYF.